This T cell receptor beta chain was captured in a study of cytomegalovirus exposure and HLA in healthy donors. Broader study findings: Analysis performed later found roughly 18,000 TCR beta sequences associated with HLA alleles at 0.05 false discovery rate. In a later analysis, a genetic analysis reported fewer productive-TCR N-insertions in an Asian-associated ancestry cluster than the cohort average. Presence/absence analysis assumed near-uniform sequencing depth across donors. By a later analysis, the bulk of CMV-associated TCR beta chains appeared HLA-restricted.

This clone came up many times. What it recognizes is unknown. Germline V gives CDR1 MGHRA, CDR2 YSYEKL. V was cut by 4 bases and J by 6 bases, with 6 bases left in between. The CDR3 spans 11 residues. Use of 60 Vbeta and 13 Jbeta primers characterized the PCR. Libraries were prepared by immunoSEQ multiplex PCR; TCRdb keeps only in-frame clonotypes and omits some of them. The sample lists about 140,000 clones, 60% to 80% occurring once. Sequenced material: PBMCs. The TCR originated in a female donor in good health and CMV-seronegative. This chain uses TRBV4-1 with TRBJ1-2; D is unresolved. CDR3 region: CASSLDNGYTF. CDR3 in DNA: TGCGCCAGCAGCCTCGACAATGGCTACACCTTC.